This TCR beta chain was sequenced for a study of shared clonotypes between healthy human individuals. In regard to this clone: Its antigen is currently unknown.

Assay execution took place at the deep level. Profiling relied on immunoSEQ multiplex PCR, and the TCRdb table lists in-frame clones only, not all of them. The sample contains some 79,000 clones, about 63% of which appear only once. Study outcomes and limitations: Generally, estimated richness proved larger in naive subsets than it did in memory subsets.

Input material: memory CD8+ T cells sorted from blood. Noted subset: CD45RO+ cells pooled with CCR7-negative TemRA cells. This receptor was taken from a man aged 25-45 years in good health.

The CDR3 protein is CASRPSGQYHEQYF. DNA of the CDR3: TGTGCCAGCAGACCCTCTGGACAGTACCACGAGCAGTACTTC. The chain is built from TRBV6-5 and TRBJ2-7, with D perhaps TRBD1 (6 bases). The ends were cut back, 6 bases at V and 5 bases at J, with 17 bases in the middle. The CDR3 is made up of 14 amino acids. Germline V gene lookup returns CDR1 MNHEY and CDR2 SVGAGI.